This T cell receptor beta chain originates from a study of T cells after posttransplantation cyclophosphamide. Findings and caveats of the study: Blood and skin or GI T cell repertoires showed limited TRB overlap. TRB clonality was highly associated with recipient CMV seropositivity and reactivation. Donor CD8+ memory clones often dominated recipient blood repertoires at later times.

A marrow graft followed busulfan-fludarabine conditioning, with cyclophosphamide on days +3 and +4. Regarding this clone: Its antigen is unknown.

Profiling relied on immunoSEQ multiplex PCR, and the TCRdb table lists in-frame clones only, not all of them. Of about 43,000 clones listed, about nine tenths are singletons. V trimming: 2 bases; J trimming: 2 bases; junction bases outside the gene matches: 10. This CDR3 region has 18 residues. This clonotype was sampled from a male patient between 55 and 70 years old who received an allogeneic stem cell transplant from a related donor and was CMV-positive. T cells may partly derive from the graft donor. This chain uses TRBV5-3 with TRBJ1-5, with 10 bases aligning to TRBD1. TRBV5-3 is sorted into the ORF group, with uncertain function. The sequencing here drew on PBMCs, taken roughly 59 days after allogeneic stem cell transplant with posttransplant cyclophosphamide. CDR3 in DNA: TGTGCCAGAAGCTTTACGGGACAGGGGAGGTTTGGCAATCAGCCCCAGCATTTT. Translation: CARSFTGQGRFGNQPQHF.